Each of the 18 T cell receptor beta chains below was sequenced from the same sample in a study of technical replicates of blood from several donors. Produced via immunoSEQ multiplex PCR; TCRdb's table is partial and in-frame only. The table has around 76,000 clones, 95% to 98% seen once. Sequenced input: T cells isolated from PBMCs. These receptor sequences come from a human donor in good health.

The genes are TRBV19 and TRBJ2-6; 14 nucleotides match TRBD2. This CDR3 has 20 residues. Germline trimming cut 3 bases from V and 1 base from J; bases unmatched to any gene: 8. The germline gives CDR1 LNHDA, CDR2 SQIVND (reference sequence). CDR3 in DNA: TGTGCCAGTAGTATTGGTGCTGGGACTAGCGGGAGTTCTGGGGCCAACGTCCTGACTTTC. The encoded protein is CASSIGAGTSGSSGANVLTF.

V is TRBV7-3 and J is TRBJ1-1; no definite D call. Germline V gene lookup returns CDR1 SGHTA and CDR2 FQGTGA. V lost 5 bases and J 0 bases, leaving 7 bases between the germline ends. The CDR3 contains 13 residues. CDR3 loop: CASSAGMNTEAFF. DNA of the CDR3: TGTGCCAGCAGCGCAGGAATGAACACTGAAGCTTTCTTT.

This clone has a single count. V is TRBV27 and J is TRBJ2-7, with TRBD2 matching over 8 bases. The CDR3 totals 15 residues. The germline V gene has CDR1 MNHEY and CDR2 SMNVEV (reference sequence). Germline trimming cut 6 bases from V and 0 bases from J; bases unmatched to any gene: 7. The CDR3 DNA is TGTGCCAGCAGCATAGCGGGACTAAACTCCTACGAGCAGTACTTC. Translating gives CASSIAGLNSYEQYF.

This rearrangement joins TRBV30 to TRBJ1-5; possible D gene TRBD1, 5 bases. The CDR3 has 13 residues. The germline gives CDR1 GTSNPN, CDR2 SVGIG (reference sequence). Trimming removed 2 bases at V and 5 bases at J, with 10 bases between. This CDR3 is CAWSKDSYQPQHF. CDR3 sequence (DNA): TGTGCCTGGAGTAAAGACAGTTATCAGCCCCAGCATTTT.

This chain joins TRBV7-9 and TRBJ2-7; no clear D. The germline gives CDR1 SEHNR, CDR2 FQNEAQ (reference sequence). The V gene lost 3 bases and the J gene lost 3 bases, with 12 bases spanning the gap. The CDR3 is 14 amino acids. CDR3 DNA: TGTGCCAGCAGCTTCACACAGAACCACTACGAGCAGTACTTC. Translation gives CASSFTQNHYEQYF.

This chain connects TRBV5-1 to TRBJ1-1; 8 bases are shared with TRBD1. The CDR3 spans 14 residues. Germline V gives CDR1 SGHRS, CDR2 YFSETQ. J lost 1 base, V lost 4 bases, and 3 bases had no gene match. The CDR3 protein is CASSIGQGNTEAFF. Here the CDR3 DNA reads TGCGCCAGCAGCATAGGACAGGGGAACACTGAAGCTTTCTTT.

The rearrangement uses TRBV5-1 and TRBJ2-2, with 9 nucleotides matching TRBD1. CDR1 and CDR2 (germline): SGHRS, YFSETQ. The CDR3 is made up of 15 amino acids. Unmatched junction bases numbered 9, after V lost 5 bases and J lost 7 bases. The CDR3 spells CASRWDRVVIGELFF. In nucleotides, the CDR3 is TGCGCCAGCAGATGGGACAGGGTTGTGATCGGGGAGCTGTTTTTT.

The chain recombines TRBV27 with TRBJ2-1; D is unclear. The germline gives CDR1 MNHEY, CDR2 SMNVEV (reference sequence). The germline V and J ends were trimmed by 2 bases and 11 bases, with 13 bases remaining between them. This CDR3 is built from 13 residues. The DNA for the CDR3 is TGTGCCAGCAGTTTAAGGTTAGGTGACAAGCAGTTCTTC. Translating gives CASSLRLGDKQFF.

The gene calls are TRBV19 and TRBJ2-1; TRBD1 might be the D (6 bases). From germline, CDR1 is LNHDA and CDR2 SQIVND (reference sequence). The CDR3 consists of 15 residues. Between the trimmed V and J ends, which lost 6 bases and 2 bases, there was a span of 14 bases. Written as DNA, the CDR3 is TGTGCCAGTAGCTACCCCCAGGGGCCCTACAATGAGCAGTTCTTC. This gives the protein CASSYPQGPYNEQFF.

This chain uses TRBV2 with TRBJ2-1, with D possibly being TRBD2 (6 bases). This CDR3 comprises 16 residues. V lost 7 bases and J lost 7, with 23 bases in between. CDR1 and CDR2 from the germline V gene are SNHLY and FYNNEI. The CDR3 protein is CASNDPGVAEFNEQFF. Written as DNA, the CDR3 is TGTGCCAGCAACGACCCGGGGGTAGCGGAGTTTAATGAGCAGTTCTTC.

CDR3 sequence: CASSPGQGGGYTF. CDR3 DNA: TGTGCCAGCAGTCCAGGACAGGGGGGAGGCTACACCTTC. The chain joins TRBV28 to TRBJ1-2; TRBD1 matches 10 bases. V shed 5 bases and J 8 bases; nucleotides not matched to a gene: 5. The CDR3 spans 13 residues. Germline CDR1 and CDR2: MDHEN and SYDVKM.

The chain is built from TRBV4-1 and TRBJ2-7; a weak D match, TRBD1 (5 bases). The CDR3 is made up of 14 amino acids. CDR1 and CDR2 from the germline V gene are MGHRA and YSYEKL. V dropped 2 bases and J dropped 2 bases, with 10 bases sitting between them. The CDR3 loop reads CASSQPAGPYEQYF. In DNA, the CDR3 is TGCGCCAGCAGCCAACCCGCAGGGCCCTACGAGCAGTACTTC.

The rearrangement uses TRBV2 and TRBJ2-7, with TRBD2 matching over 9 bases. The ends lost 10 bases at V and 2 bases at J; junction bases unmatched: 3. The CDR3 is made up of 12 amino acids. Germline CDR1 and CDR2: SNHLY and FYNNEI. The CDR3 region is CATRGGAYEQYF. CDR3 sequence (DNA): TGTGCCACCCGCGGGGGGGCCTACGAGCAGTACTTC.

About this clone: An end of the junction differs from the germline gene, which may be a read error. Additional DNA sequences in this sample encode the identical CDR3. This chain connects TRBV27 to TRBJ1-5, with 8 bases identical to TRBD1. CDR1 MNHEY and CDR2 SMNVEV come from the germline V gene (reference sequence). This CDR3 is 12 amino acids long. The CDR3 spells CASRQGNQPQHF. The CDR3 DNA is TGCGCCAGCAGACAGGGGAATCAGCCCCAGCATTTT.

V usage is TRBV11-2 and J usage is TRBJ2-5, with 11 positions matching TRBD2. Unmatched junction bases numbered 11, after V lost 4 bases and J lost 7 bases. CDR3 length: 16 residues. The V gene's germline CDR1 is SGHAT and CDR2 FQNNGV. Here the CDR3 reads CASSSGLAVSPGTQYF. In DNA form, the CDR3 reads TGTGCCAGCAGCTCGGGACTAGCGGTTTCCCCGGGGACCCAGTACTTC. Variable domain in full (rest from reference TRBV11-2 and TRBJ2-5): EAGVAQSPRYKIIEKRQSVAFWCNPISGHATLYWYQQILGQGPKLLIQFQNNGVVDDSQLPKDRFSAERLKGVDSTLKIQPAKLEDSAVYLCASSSGLAVSPGTQYFGPGTRLLVL.

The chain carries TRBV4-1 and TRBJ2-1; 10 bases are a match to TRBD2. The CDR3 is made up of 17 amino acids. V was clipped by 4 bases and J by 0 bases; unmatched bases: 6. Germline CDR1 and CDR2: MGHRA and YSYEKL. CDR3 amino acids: CASSLGTSVSSYNEQFF. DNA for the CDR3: TGCGCCAGCAGCCTAGGGACTAGCGTTAGCTCCTACAATGAGCAGTTCTTC.

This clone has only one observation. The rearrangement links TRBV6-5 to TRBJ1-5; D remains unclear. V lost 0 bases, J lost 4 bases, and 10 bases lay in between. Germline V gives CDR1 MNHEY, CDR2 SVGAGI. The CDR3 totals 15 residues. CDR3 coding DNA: TGTGCCAGCAGTTACTCTTCGGGGTTTAATCAGCCCCAGCATTTT. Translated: CASSYSSGFNQPQHF.

CDR3 sequence reads: CAWSLGQGAYEQYF. CDR3 nucleotide sequence: TGTGCCTGGAGTCTTGGGCAGGGGGCCTACGAGCAGTACTTC. This chain connects TRBV30 to TRBJ2-7, with 7 positions matching TRBD1. The CDR3 sequence is 14 residues long. With 2 bases clipped from V and 2 bases from J, the junction kept 6 bases outside the gene matches. CDR1 and CDR2 (germline): GTSNPN, SVGIG (reference sequence). The full variable domain, in which reference TRBV30 and TRBJ2-7 provide the parts outside the CDR3, is SQTIHQWPATLVQPVGSPLSLECTVEGTSNPNLYWYRQAAGRGLQLLFYSVGIGQISSEVPQNLSASRPQDRQFILSSKKLLLSDSGFYLCAWSLGQGAYEQYFGPGTRLTVT.